This T cell receptor (beta chain) was sequenced during a study of blood T cell repertoires in COVID-19. Study as a whole: From T cells, B-cell-depleted T cells, or PBMCs came the material, which was cDNA or gDNA.

Method: immunoSEQ multiplex PCR; TCRdb's copy keeps in-frame clones and lacks some. The table has about 230,000 clones, around 88% seen once. The length of the CDR3 is 15 residues. The germline CDR1 and CDR2 sequences are SGHRS and YFSETQ. V was pared by 4 bases and J by 4 bases, with 5 bases of the junction left unmatched. The chain recombines TRBV5-1 with TRBJ2-7, with TRBD2 matching over 13 bases. Sequencing was carried out using peripheral blood. This receptor was taken from a man aged 80 or over with acute or convalescent COVID-19. The CDR3 is CASSPGLAGRYEQYF. CDR3 nucleotide sequence: TGCGCCAGCAGCCCGGGACTAGCGGGAAGGTACGAGCAGTACTTC.